This T cell receptor (beta chain) originates from a study of T-cell reconstitution after alpha-beta-depleted transplantation in children. Study conclusions and caveats: T-cell counts and diversity at one year post-transplant came mainly from newly produced T cells.

Comments on this clonotype: The antigen remains undetermined.

Germline loops: CDR1 SGHTA, CDR2 FQGNSA. This CDR3 contains 16 residues. The J segment lost 2 bases and the V segment lost 1 base, leaving 5 bases of the junction unmatched. The TCRbeta library was prepared with unique molecular identifiers. TCRdb recomputed calls from the PCR reads with MiXCR, one row per CDR3 protein. This sample has a few hundred thousand distinct CDR3 sequences, with roughly 13% found just once. The sequenced sample was PBMCs, mostly from graft donor cells, obtained 360 days after TCRalphabeta/CD19-depleted stem cell transplant. The chain joins TRBV7-2 to TRBJ2-3; 8 positions match TRBD1. The source is a male patient younger than 18 who had a stem cell transplant for acute myeloid leukemia, so the T cells may come from the graft donor. The CDR3 DNA reads as TGTGCCAGCAGCTTAGGACTCCAGGGGGCCACAGATACGCAGTATTTT. Translated: CASSLGLQGATDTQYF.